This record concerns one TCR beta chain sequence. This entry comes from a study of shared clonotypes between healthy human individuals. V trimming: 0 bases; J trimming: 4 bases; junction bases outside the gene matches: 11. The CDR3 spans 19 residues. Some clones are missing from TCRdb's copy, which holds only in-frame ones; the method was immunoSEQ multiplex PCR. The sample yields over a million clones, about 98.5% seen once. The sequencing sample was made of naive CD4+ T cells sorted from blood. The subset: CD45RA+ positively selected. The chain is built from TRBV23-1 and TRBJ2-7; 14 nucleotides line up with TRBD2. TRBV23-1 is marked as an open reading frame, function uncertain. This TCR was sampled from a man between 25 and 39 years old in good health. The CDR3 DNA reads as TGCGCCAGCAGTCAATCGCGACAGTTCGGGACTAGCGGGAGTTACGAGCAGTACTTC. Translated: CASSQSRQFGTSGSYEQYF.